The T cell receptor (beta chain) under discussion was sequenced for a study of cytomegalovirus exposure and HLA in healthy donors. General study points: Generally TCR sequences proved uncommon, though certain public TCRs appeared in numerous donors.

Trimming removed 2 bases from V and 3 bases from J; junction bases left unmatched: 3. Germline CDR1 MNHNS, CDR2 SASEGT. The CDR3 loop spans 15 amino acids. As for this clone: Its matching antigen is unknown.

Sequencing was performed with immunoSEQ multiplex PCR; in TCRdb, only in-frame clones are kept and a portion is missing. Among some 64,000 clones listed, 97% were seen once. The V and J genes are TRBV6-1 and TRBJ1-5, with 8 bases identical to TRBD1. The sequenced sample consisted of PBMCs. The receptor's source is a woman younger than 35 in good health and CMV-seropositive. The CDR3 region is CASSEQGAVNQPQHF. The CDR3 nucleotides read TGTGCCAGCAGTGAACAGGGGGCAGTCAATCAGCCCCAGCATTTT.